This is a list of T cell receptor beta chains from one sample in a study of blood T cells in healthy people across ages. TCRdb reprocessed the 5' RACE reads via MiXCR and lists one record per CDR3 protein. Of fewer than 2,000,000 distinct CDR3 sequences listed, 39% are singletons. Source material: blood. Receptors were obtained from a human donor in good health. Each CDR3 is given with its conserved first and last residue. Fields, in order: J gene, D gene, V gene, clone size, CDR3 DNA, CDR3 protein. The D gene is left open where the match is weak. Only some rows state a clone size, as once, few, many or a class for expanded clones.

j_gene: TRBJ2-3; d_gene: TRBD1; v_gene: TRBV5-1; abundance: few; CDR3nt: TGCGCCAGCAGCTTGGCGTCAGGGGACAGGGATACGCAGTATTTT; CDR3aa: CASSLASGDRDTQYF
j_gene: TRBJ2-1; d_gene: NA; v_gene: TRBV2; abundance: NA; CDR3nt: TGTGCCAGCACGTGGCAGCCTAGATTCAATGAGCAGTTCTTC; CDR3aa: CASTWQPRFNEQFF
j_gene: TRBJ2-3; d_gene: NA; v_gene: TRBV20-1; abundance: many; CDR3nt: TGCAGTGCCGAAGGGGGGATCGGCACAGATACGCAGTATTTT; CDR3aa: CSAEGGIGTDTQYF
j_gene: TRBJ2-1; d_gene: TRBD1; v_gene: TRBV20-1; abundance: NA; CDR3nt: TGCAGTGCGGAGGGACAGGCCAATGAGCAGTTCTTC; CDR3aa: CSAEGQANEQFF
j_gene: TRBJ2-3; d_gene: NA; v_gene: TRBV12-3/TRBV12-4; abundance: NA; CDR3nt: TGTGCCAGCAGGGGATCAGTCGCAGATACGCAGTATTTT; CDR3aa: CASRGSVADTQYF
j_gene: TRBJ1-5; d_gene: TRBD1; v_gene: TRBV4-3; abundance: NA; CDR3nt: TGCGCCAGCAGCCAAGATAGGACAGGGGGGCCCCAGCATTTT; CDR3aa: CASSQDRTGGPQHF
j_gene: TRBJ2-3; d_gene: NA; v_gene: TRBV20-1; abundance: NA; CDR3nt: TGCAGTGCTATCCCTCGGGACGGTCGCACAGATACGCAGTATTTT; CDR3aa: CSAIPRDGRTDTQYF
j_gene: TRBJ2-7; d_gene: TRBD2; v_gene: TRBV7-9; abundance: many; CDR3nt: TGTGCCAGCAGCTTAGTCGGGCTAGCGGGCGTCGAGCAGTACTTC; CDR3aa: CASSLVGLAGVEQYF
j_gene: TRBJ2-7; d_gene: TRBD2; v_gene: TRBV6-1; abundance: few; CDR3nt: TGTGCCAGCACCTCACTAGCGGGGGGGAGTCACGAGCAGTACTTC; CDR3aa: CASTSLAGGSHEQYF
j_gene: TRBJ2-1; d_gene: TRBD1; v_gene: TRBV5-5; abundance: NA; CDR3nt: TGTGCCAGCAGCTCACAGGGGGCTGGGTACAATGAGCAGTTCTTC; CDR3aa: CASSSQGAGYNEQFF
j_gene: TRBJ1-2; d_gene: NA; v_gene: TRBV12-3/TRBV12-4; abundance: NA; CDR3nt: TGTGCCAGCAGTTTGGGGAGAGATGGCCACACCTTC; CDR3aa: CASSLGRDGHTF
j_gene: TRBJ2-3; d_gene: NA; v_gene: TRBV29-1; abundance: many; CDR3nt: TGCAGCGTTAAAGGACGGAACACAGATACGCAGTATTTT; CDR3aa: CSVKGRNTDTQYF
j_gene: TRBJ1-1; d_gene: NA; v_gene: TRBV29-1; abundance: NA; CDR3nt: TGCAGCGTCCATCCTAGTAGAACAGGGACGAACACTGAAGCTTTCTTT; CDR3aa: CSVHPSRTGTNTEAFF
j_gene: TRBJ2-3; d_gene: TRBD2; v_gene: TRBV11-2; abundance: few; CDR3nt: TGTGCCAGCAGCCCGAGCGGGGCCTACACAGATACGCAGTATTTT; CDR3aa: CASSPSGAYTDTQYF
j_gene: TRBJ2-5; d_gene: TRBD1; v_gene: TRBV12-3/TRBV12-4; abundance: few; CDR3nt: TGTGCCAGCACCCTGGACAGGGGGGAAGAGACCCAGTACTTC; CDR3aa: CASTLDRGEETQYF
j_gene: TRBJ1-2; d_gene: NA; v_gene: TRBV9; abundance: few; CDR3nt: TGTGCCAGCAGCGTAGGTGATGGACCGGGTCCAGCCGGCTATGGCTACACCTTC; CDR3aa: CASSVGDGPGPAGYGYTF
j_gene: TRBJ2-1; d_gene: TRBD2; v_gene: TRBV5-1; abundance: NA; CDR3nt: TGCGCCGGCAGCCCCAAGCTAGTCCGGACTAGCTCCTACAATGAGCAGTTCTTC; CDR3aa: CAGSPKLVRTSSYNEQFF
j_gene: TRBJ2-1; d_gene: NA; v_gene: TRBV4-3; abundance: NA; CDR3nt: TGCGCCAGCAGCCAAGGGGCGGGAATCAATGAGCAGTTCTTC; CDR3aa: CASSQGAGINEQFF
j_gene: TRBJ2-3; d_gene: NA; v_gene: TRBV24-1; abundance: few; CDR3nt: TGTGCCACCGGAGGCCCCAGCAGCACAGATACGCAGTATTTT; CDR3aa: CATGGPSSTDTQYF
j_gene: TRBJ2-1; d_gene: NA; v_gene: TRBV24-1; abundance: few; CDR3nt: TGTGCCACCAGTGATTCCCTCTCCAATGAGCAGTTCTTC; CDR3aa: CATSDSLSNEQFF
j_gene: TRBJ1-1; d_gene: NA; v_gene: TRBV4-2; abundance: NA; CDR3nt: TGTGCCAGCAGCTTACAGGCTATGAACACTGAAGCTTTCTTT; CDR3aa: CASSLQAMNTEAFF
j_gene: TRBJ1-5; d_gene: TRBD1; v_gene: TRBV4-3; abundance: NA; CDR3nt: TGCGCCAGCAGCCAAGAGATCCCAACAGGGGCAGACAATCAGCCCCAGCATTTT; CDR3aa: CASSQEIPTGADNQPQHF
j_gene: TRBJ1-2; d_gene: TRBD1; v_gene: TRBV15; abundance: few; CDR3nt: TGTGCCACCAGCAGAGGACAGGGGGAACTCTATGGCTACACCTTC; CDR3aa: CATSRGQGELYGYTF
j_gene: TRBJ2-7; d_gene: NA; v_gene: TRBV6-6; abundance: NA; CDR3nt: TGTGCCAGCAGTGCCAACAGGGACGGCGAGCAGTACTTC; CDR3aa: CASSANRDGEQYF
j_gene: TRBJ2-1; d_gene: NA; v_gene: TRBV9; abundance: NA; CDR3nt: TGTGCCAGCAGCTCCCCCGGGACCCCGCTTAATGAGCAGTTCTTC; CDR3aa: CASSSPGTPLNEQFF
j_gene: TRBJ2-3; d_gene: NA; v_gene: TRBV12-3/TRBV12-4; abundance: NA; CDR3nt: TGTGCCAGCAGACCCGACGGAGGGCCAGATACGCAGTATTTT; CDR3aa: CASRPDGGPDTQYF
j_gene: TRBJ2-3; d_gene: NA; v_gene: TRBV2; abundance: NA; CDR3nt: TGTGCCAGTAAAGGTTCCGATACGCAGTATTTT; CDR3aa: CASKGSDTQYF
j_gene: TRBJ2-2; d_gene: NA; v_gene: TRBV4-3; abundance: NA; CDR3nt: TGCGCCAGCAGCCAAGCCCTAATGAACACCGGGGAGCTGTTTTTT; CDR3aa: CASSQALMNTGELFF
j_gene: TRBJ1-5; d_gene: NA; v_gene: TRBV20-1; abundance: NA; CDR3nt: TGCAGTGCTAATCAGCCCCAGCATTTT; CDR3aa: CSANQPQHF
j_gene: TRBJ2-7; d_gene: TRBD2; v_gene: TRBV5-6; abundance: NA; CDR3nt: TGTGCCAGCAATCCGACTAGCGGGAATTCCTACGAGCAGTACTTC; CDR3aa: CASNPTSGNSYEQYF
j_gene: TRBJ1-2; d_gene: NA; v_gene: TRBV20-1; abundance: NA; CDR3nt: TGCAGTGCTAGAGACGGGACTGCAGGTATATGGTACGACTACACCTTC; CDR3aa: CSARDGTAGIWYDYTF
j_gene: TRBJ1-1; d_gene: TRBD1; v_gene: TRBV20-1; abundance: NA; CDR3nt: TGCAGTGCTTTCGGACAGGGTGGAAGGACAATGAACACTGAAGCTTTCTTT; CDR3aa: CSAFGQGGRTMNTEAFF
j_gene: TRBJ1-2; d_gene: NA; v_gene: TRBV7-3; abundance: NA; CDR3nt: TGTGCCAGCAGCTTGAACCCACAGGGAAAGGTTGGCTACACCTTC; CDR3aa: CASSLNPQGKVGYTF
j_gene: TRBJ2-1; d_gene: TRBD1; v_gene: TRBV4-1; abundance: NA; CDR3nt: TGCGCCAGCAGCCAACGGACAGGGGTGCCCTACAATGAGCAGTTCTTC; CDR3aa: CASSQRTGVPYNEQFF
j_gene: TRBJ2-4; d_gene: TRBD2; v_gene: TRBV3-1; abundance: once; CDR3nt: TGTGCCAGCAGCCGAGGGGGACTAGCGGAGGAGCAGTACTTC; CDR3aa: CASSRGGLAEEQYF
j_gene: TRBJ2-7; d_gene: NA; v_gene: TRBV9; abundance: NA; CDR3nt: TGTGCCAGCAGCGCATCAGAGGGGAGGACCTACGAGCAGTACTTC; CDR3aa: CASSASEGRTYEQYF
j_gene: TRBJ2-1; d_gene: NA; v_gene: TRBV6-5; abundance: NA; CDR3nt: TGTGCCAGCAGTCGGGAAGGTCTCTCCTACAATGAGCAGTTCTTC; CDR3aa: CASSREGLSYNEQFF
j_gene: TRBJ1-4; d_gene: NA; v_gene: TRBV4-1; abundance: few; CDR3nt: TGCGCCAGCAGCCCCATCCAGGGGCGGTATGAAAAACTGTTTTTT; CDR3aa: CASSPIQGRYEKLFF
j_gene: TRBJ2-7; d_gene: NA; v_gene: TRBV7-2; abundance: few; CDR3nt: TGTGCCAGCAGCACCCGTAGAGAACACGAGCAGTACTTC; CDR3aa: CASSTRREHEQYF
j_gene: TRBJ1-6; d_gene: NA; v_gene: TRBV27; abundance: NA; CDR3nt: TGTGCCAGCGCCGAAGGCTCCTATAATTCACCCCTCCACTTT; CDR3aa: CASAEGSYNSPLHF
j_gene: TRBJ2-3; d_gene: NA; v_gene: TRBV12-3/TRBV12-4; abundance: NA; CDR3nt: TGTGCCAGCAGTTTATCCGCAGGAAGAGATACGCAGTATTTT; CDR3aa: CASSLSAGRDTQYF
j_gene: TRBJ2-3; d_gene: TRBD2; v_gene: TRBV7-2; abundance: NA; CDR3nt: TGTGCCAGCAGACCTACAGCGGGGGGGCCACCAGATACGCAGTATTTT; CDR3aa: CASRPTAGGPPDTQYF
j_gene: TRBJ1-2; d_gene: TRBD1; v_gene: TRBV24-1; abundance: NA; CDR3nt: TGTGCCACCAGTGACCCGGCAGGGGGCTGGGCTGGCTACACCTTC; CDR3aa: CATSDPAGGWAGYTF
j_gene: TRBJ2-7; d_gene: TRBD1; v_gene: TRBV12-3/TRBV12-4; abundance: NA; CDR3nt: TGTGCCAGCAGACGGGGACAGGACTACGAGCAGTACTTC; CDR3aa: CASRRGQDYEQYF
j_gene: TRBJ1-1; d_gene: NA; v_gene: TRBV12-3/TRBV12-4; abundance: NA; CDR3nt: TGTGCCAGCATTAGGCCTCCTGAAGCTTTCTTT; CDR3aa: CASIRPPEAFF
j_gene: TRBJ2-2; d_gene: TRBD1; v_gene: TRBV10-3; abundance: NA; CDR3nt: TGTGCCATCAGGGGGGCATCGGGACAGACGAACACCGGGGAGCTGTTTTTT; CDR3aa: CAIRGASGQTNTGELFF
j_gene: TRBJ2-1; d_gene: NA; v_gene: TRBV7-2; abundance: NA; CDR3nt: TGTGCCAGCAGCTCTCAACAAACAGGTTACAATGAGCAGTTCTTC; CDR3aa: CASSSQQTGYNEQFF
j_gene: TRBJ1-1; d_gene: TRBD1; v_gene: TRBV7-9; abundance: NA; CDR3nt: TGTGCCAGCAGCCATACTACAGGGGTTGTCACTGAAGCTTTCTTT; CDR3aa: CASSHTTGVVTEAFF
j_gene: TRBJ2-7; d_gene: TRBD1; v_gene: TRBV12-3/TRBV12-4; abundance: many; CDR3nt: TGTGCCAGCAGTTCGACAGGGGCCTACGAGCAGTACTTC; CDR3aa: CASSSTGAYEQYF
j_gene: TRBJ2-7; d_gene: NA; v_gene: TRBV20-1; abundance: NA; CDR3nt: TGCAGTGCTAGAGATCCTGGCGGTTTGATCTCCTACGAGCAGTACTTC; CDR3aa: CSARDPGGLISYEQYF
j_gene: TRBJ1-4; d_gene: NA; v_gene: TRBV7-2; abundance: NA; CDR3nt: TGTGCCGGCAGCTTATATAGGGATGAAAAACTGTTTTTT; CDR3aa: CAGSLYRDEKLFF
j_gene: TRBJ2-2; d_gene: NA; v_gene: TRBV19; abundance: NA; CDR3nt: TGTGCCAGTACCGCCGACAGGTTTGGCGGGGAGCTGTTTTTT; CDR3aa: CASTADRFGGELFF
j_gene: TRBJ2-3; d_gene: NA; v_gene: TRBV7-3; abundance: NA; CDR3nt: TGTGCCAGCAGTCCCACCAAGGCAGATACGCAGTATTTT; CDR3aa: CASSPTKADTQYF
j_gene: TRBJ2-4; d_gene: TRBD2; v_gene: TRBV7-6; abundance: NA; CDR3nt: TGTGCCAGCAGCTTATTGGGATCGGGACGGGGGGACCATGAGCAGTACTTC; CDR3aa: CASSLLGSGRGDHEQYF